This is a list of T cell receptor beta chains from one sample in a study of blood T cell repertoires in COVID-19. The method was immunoSEQ multiplex PCR; TCRdb's version includes in-frame clones alone and lacks a portion of them. The repertoire holds under 150,000 clones, about 80% seen once, with about 9.9% in the top ten. Sequenced input: peripheral blood. The receptors come from a man aged 40-50 years with active or convalescent COVID-19. CDR3s include the opening cysteine and the closing phenylalanine or tryptophan. The order of the fields is D gene, V gene, clone size, J gene, CDR3 DNA, CDR3 protein. The D gene is left open where the match is weak. Size tells how often a clone was seen (once, few, many) or the class of an expanded clone, and some rows leave it out.

>TRBD1|TRBV7-9|.|TRBJ1-4
TGTGCCAGCAGCTTAACAGGGGATCTGGGGAATAATGAAAAACTGTTTTTT
CASSLTGDLGNNEKLFF
>.|TRBV25-1|.|TRBJ2-5
TGTGCCAGCAAGGACGCAACTAGGGCCCCCCAAGAGACCCAGTACTTC
CASKDATRAPQETQYF
>TRBD1|TRBV19|.|TRBJ1-6
TGTGCCAGTAGTACAATCACAGGGGGCGGAAATTCACCCCTCCACTTT
CASSTITGGGNSPLHF
>.|TRBV9|.|TRBJ2-7
TGTGCCAGCAGCGTAGGGGGCGTCCGCAGCTCCTACGAGCAGTACTTC
CASSVGGVRSSYEQYF
>.|TRBV7-3|few|TRBJ1-6
TGTGCCAGCAGCCCGACAAAAAATTCACCCCTCCACTTT
CASSPTKNSPLHF
>TRBD1|TRBV18|.|TRBJ1-1
TGTGCCAGCTCAAAAACGGACAGGGACACTGAAGCTTTCTTT
CASSKTDRDTEAFF
>.|TRBV6-5|.|TRBJ2-5
TGTGCCAGCAAAGAGTCGGGAGAGACCCAGTACTTC
CASKESGETQYF
>TRBD1|TRBV9|.|TRBJ1-1
TGTGCCAGCAGCGACCCCCGGGACAGGGGTGTCACTGAAGCTTTCTTT
CASSDPRDRGVTEAFF
>.|TRBV5-6|once|TRBJ1-2
TGTGCCAGCAGCTTTCCCCCGGGGAGTTCTAACTATGGCTACACCTTC
CASSFPPGSSNYGYTF
>TRBD1|TRBV18|.|TRBJ2-3
TGTGCCAGCTCCGGAGGGGGACAGGAAAAGAGCGGTACGCAGTATTTT
CASSGGGQEKSGTQYF
>.|TRBV19|once|TRBJ2-2
TGTGCCAGTAGTATCCTGTGGCAGGGGCCCACCGGGGAGCTGTTTTTT
CASSILWQGPTGELFF
>TRBD1|TRBV24-1|.|TRBJ2-2
TGTGCCACCAGTGCCTCGGACAGGGGGCAGGCCGGGGAGCTGTTTTTT
CATSASDRGQAGELFF
>.|TRBV30|.|TRBJ2-3
TGTGCCTGGAGGGAGATGGCAGATACGCAGTATTTT
CAWREMADTQYF
>.|TRBV12-3/TRBV12-4|few|TRBJ1-2
TGTGCCAGCAGTTTACAGAGGTACTATGGCTACACCTTC
CASSLQRYYGYTF
>TRBD1|TRBV6-5|.|TRBJ2-7
TGTGCCAGCAGTCTGGGGACAGTAGCCCCCTACGAGCAGTACTTC
CASSLGTVAPYEQYF
>.|TRBV18|.|TRBJ1-1
TGTGCCAGCTCACCACGTAGCACCGAGCCTAAAGCTTTCTTT
CASSPRSTEPKAFF
>TRBD1|TRBV19|.|TRBJ2-5
TGTGCCAGTAGTCGGGCAGGGGGATGGGAGACCCAGTACTTC
CASSRAGGWETQYF
>.|TRBV6-5|many|TRBJ1-1
TGTGCCAGCAGAGATCAGCGTGGAGCTTTCTTT
CASRDQRGAFF
>.|TRBV7-6|.|TRBJ1-1
TGTGCCAGCAGCTTATCAACAGGGAAAACTTTCTTT
CASSLSTGKTFF
>TRBD2|TRBV11-2|.|TRBJ2-2
TGTGCCAGCCGCCGGGGGGGGTTCGCGGGGGGGCCCACCGGGGAGCTGTTTTTT
CASRRGGFAGGPTGELFF
>.|TRBV4-3|.|TRBJ1-6
TGCGCCAGCAGCCAGTCAGTCAGGAGGGATCGATCCTATAATTCACCCCTCCACTTT
CASSQSVRRDRSYNSPLHF
>.|TRBV7-2|once|TRBJ2-7
TGTGCCAGCAGCCCGTACTCCTACGAGCAGTACTTC
CASSPYSYEQYF
>TRBD1|TRBV5-6|.|TRBJ2-7
TGTGCCAGCAGCTTGGCCGGCAGGACAGGGGCCGAGCAGTACTTC
CASSLAGRTGAEQYF
>.|TRBV27|.|TRBJ2-7
TGTGCCAGCAGTTTGTACAATTCCTACGAGCAGTACTTC
CASSLYNSYEQYF